Sequencing of this TCR beta chain was carried out in a study of T cell repertoires in ileal Crohn's disease. Study in general: The M6 sample came from neoterminal ileum during colonoscopy after surgery. General observations from the study: Clonal expansions were more frequent in active smokers than non-smokers at surgery. Endoscopic recurrence occurred in every patient whose clonality exceeded 26.8%.

TCRdb's copy holds only in-frame clones and misses some; the assay was immunoSEQ multiplex PCR. The data contain tens of thousands of clones, 85% to 90% of them singletons. Note on this clone: The target antigen is unknown.

CDR1 is SGHRS, CDR2 YFSETQ, per germline. This CDR3 has 14 residues. Germline trimming cut 5 bases from V and 3 bases from J; bases unmatched to any gene: 1. As for time point: neoterminal ileum biopsy at postoperative endoscopy, about 6 months after surgery. This chain links TRBV5-1 with TRBJ1-6; 8 bases map to TRBD1. Sample: ileal tissue. The receptor's source is an adult with Crohn's disease. The CDR3 loop reads CASRQGDYNSPLHF. CDR3 nucleotides: TGCGCCAGCAGACAGGGGGACTATAATTCACCCCTCCACTTT.